These 29 T cell receptor beta chains were sequenced from one sample in a study of T cell repertoires in cytomegalovirus infection. TCRdb ran MiXCR on the reads and lists one entry per CDR3 protein. The sample includes around 900,000 distinct CDR3 sequences, around 30% of them seen just once. No cognate antigen is known for these TCRs. Sequenced here: cultured CD8+ T cells from PBMCs, sampled from culture after CMV antigen stimulation. All receptors come from a human donor in good health (CMV status not recorded). Some clones in this sample may be carry-over from other donors' samples.

In this sample, this clonotype turned up a few times. V and J are TRBV7-6 and TRBJ1-2; 7 bases align to TRBD1. This CDR3 spans 14 amino acids. J was trimmed by 3 bases and V by 5 bases; bases with no gene match: 6. Germline V gene data show CDR1 as SGHVS and CDR2 as FNYEAQ. CDR3 in DNA: TGTGCCAGCAGCCCCCTGACAGGGTACTATGGCTACACCTTC. Its protein is CASSPLTGYYGYTF.

This clonotype was counted a few times. This chain connects TRBV27 to TRBJ1-1; perhaps TRBD1 as D (5 bases). V shed 3 bases and J shed 2 bases, with 13 bases lying between them. This CDR3 region has 15 residues. Germline V gene sequence: CDR1 MNHEY, CDR2 SMNVEV (reference sequence). The CDR3 nucleotides read TGTGCCAGCAGTTTGTTCCGGGGCCCAAACACTGAAGCTTTCTTT. This sequence encodes CASSLFRGPNTEAFF.

In its sample, this clonotype was seen a few times. This chain connects TRBV7-9 to TRBJ1-2; no clear D. V gave up 5 bases and J gave up 6 bases, with 28 bases separating them. Germline V gene sequence: CDR1 SEHNR, CDR2 FQNEAQ (reference sequence). The CDR3 extends over 18 amino acids. The CDR3 DNA reads TGTGCCAGCAGCCCCGGGTTTCAAGGAGAATACCCTCGGGATGGCTACACCTTC. Protein: CASSPGFQGEYPRDGYTF.

The chain employs TRBV7-6 and TRBJ2-1; TRBD2 agrees at 11 bases. The J segment lost 0 bases and the V segment lost 2 bases, leaving 15 bases of the junction unmatched. Per germline, CDR1 SGHVS and CDR2 FNYEAQ. The CDR3 runs 21 residues. CDR3 in DNA: TGTGCCAGCAGCTTACTCAATTTTAATGGACTAGCGGGTCCCTCCTACAATGAGCAGTTCTTC. Protein: CASSLLNFNGLAGPSYNEQFF. Combining the CDR3 with reference TRBV7-6 and TRBJ2-1 gives the whole variable domain GAGVSQSPRYKVTKRGQDVALRCDPISGHVSLYWYRQALGQGPEFLTYFNYEAQQDKSGLPNDRFSAERPEGSISTLTIQRTEQRDSAMYRCASSLLNFNGLAGPSYNEQFFGPGTRLTVL.

This chain links TRBV4-3 with TRBJ2-3; no clear D gene. V shed 0 bases and J shed 2 bases, with 9 bases lying between them. The CDR3 is 15 amino acids. Germline V gene lookup returns CDR1 LGHNA and CDR2 YSLEER. The CDR3 DNA reads TGCGCCAGCAGCCAAGAAATGCGGTTCACAGATACGCAGTATTTT. It is translated as CASSQEMRFTDTQYF.

The V and J genes are TRBV15 and TRBJ1-5; no clear D. Germline CDR1 reads LNHNV; CDR2 reads YYDKDF (reference sequence). The CDR3 loop spans 14 amino acids. The V gene lost 0 bases and the J gene lost 4 bases, with 7 bases spanning the gap. In DNA form, the CDR3 reads TGTGCCACCAGCAGAGAAAGAGAGAATCAGCCCCAGCATTTT. It specifies CATSRERENQPQHF. Full variable domain (outside the CDR3, taken from reference TRBV15 and TRBJ1-5): DAMVIQNPRYQVTQFGKPVTLSCSQTLNHNVMYWYQQKSSQAPKLLFHYYDKDFNNEADTPDNFQSRRPNTSFCFLDIRSPGLGDTAMYLCATSRERENQPQHFGDGTRLSIL.

This clonotype occurred many times. The chain is built from TRBV7-2 and TRBJ2-6; the D gene is possibly TRBD2 (5 bases). The CDR3 has 14 residues. Germline loops: CDR1 SGHTA, CDR2 FQGNSA. Trimming removed 5 bases from V and 2 bases from J, with 7 bases in between. In DNA, the CDR3 is TGTGCCAGCAGCGAGGGTCCTGGGGCCAACGTCCTGACTTTC. Protein sequence: CASSEGPGANVLTF.

This clonotype was seen a few times. V usage is TRBV29-1 and J usage is TRBJ1-5, with 9 bases identical to TRBD1. Unmatched junction bases numbered 3, after V lost 6 bases and J lost 3 bases. This CDR3 region has 13 residues. Germline V lookup: CDR1 SQVTM, CDR2 ANQGSEA. The CDR3 spells CSVTGGYNQPQHF. The CDR3, as DNA: TGCAGCGTGACAGGGGGGTACAATCAGCCCCAGCATTTT.

This clonotype was seen a handful of times. This sequence joins TRBV5-4 and TRBJ2-3; 9 nucleotides match TRBD2. CDR1 SGHNT and CDR2 YYREEE come from the germline V gene (reference sequence). The CDR3 runs to 16 residues. J gave up 3 bases and V 4 bases, and 9 bases lay outside the gene matches. The CDR3 DNA follows: TGTGCCAGCAGCACGCCGGGACTAGCAGGGACAGATACGCAGTATTTT. It translates to CASSTPGLAGTDTQYF. Full variable domain (rest looked up from reference TRBV5-4 and TRBJ2-3): ETGVTQSPTHLIKTRGQQVTLRCSSQSGHNTVSWYQQALGQGPQFIFQYYREEENGRGNFPPRFSGLQFPNYSSELNVNALELDDSALYLCASSTPGLAGTDTQYFGPGTRLTVL.

This CDR3 reads CASSQFSGGMNTEAFF. The CDR3 DNA reads TGCGCCAGCAGCCAATTTTCGGGGGGGATGAACACTGAAGCTTTCTTT. The rearrangement uses TRBV4-1 and TRBJ1-1; maybe TRBD1 (5 bases). The CDR3 is made up of 16 amino acids. V lost 2 bases to trimming and J lost 0 bases, with 13 bases between them. Germline V gene lookup returns CDR1 MGHRA and CDR2 YSYEKL.

This chain uses TRBV5-6 with TRBJ1-5, with D possibly TRBD1 on 6 matching bases. The V end was cut by 4 bases, the J end by 4 bases, with 12 bases between. Germline CDR1 SGHDT, CDR2 YYEEEE. CDR3 length equals 14 residues. CDR3 coding DNA: TGTGCCAGCAGCGACGGACAGAATAATCAGCCCCAGCATTTT. Residues: CASSDGQNNQPQHF.

This chain uses TRBV14 with TRBJ2-2; D is uncertain. Germline V CDR1 and CDR2: SGHDN, FVKESK. Trimming left V 1 base short and J 10 bases short, with 7 bases between. The CDR3 extends over 12 amino acids. The CDR3 here is CASSQGGLELFF. The CDR3 DNA follows: TGTGCCAGCAGCCAAGGAGGCCTGGAGCTGTTTTTT. Variable domain in full (rest from reference TRBV14 and TRBJ2-2): EAGVTQFPSHSVIEKGQTVTLRCDPISGHDNLYWYRRVMGKEIKFLLHFVKESKQDESGMPNNRFLAERTGGTYSTLKVQPAELEDSGVYFCASSQGGLELFFGEGSRLTVL.

This chain joins TRBV6-5 and TRBJ2-2, with D possibly being TRBD1 (5 bases). CDR3 size: 14 residues. Germline V gene data show CDR1 as MNHEY and CDR2 as SVGAGI. Trimming pared 7 bases from V and 4 bases from J, leaving 13 bases between. This chain's CDR3 is CASNPTGPTGELFF. The CDR3 coding sequence is TGTGCCAGCAATCCCACAGGACCCACCGGGGAGCTGTTTTTT.

This clonotype was counted a few times. The V call is TRBV4-1, the J call TRBJ1-5, with TRBD1 as a possible D gene (6 bases). In germline, CDR1 is MGHRA, CDR2 YSYEKL. Trimming stripped 0 bases from V and 7 bases from J, with 13 bases between. This CDR3 has 15 residues. The CDR3 here is CASSQENRVEQPQHF. CDR3 in DNA: TGCGCCAGCAGCCAAGAAAACAGGGTAGAACAGCCCCAGCATTTT.

As to this clonotype: At one end the junction does not follow the germline gene, possibly because of a read error. This rearrangement joins TRBV6-5 to TRBJ1-1; D is ambiguous. Germline CDR1 MNHEY, CDR2 SVGAGI. The CDR3 is made up of 13 amino acids. CDR3 nucleotides: TGTGCCAACAGAGAAGGTCCGAACCCTGAAGCTTTCTTT. Translating gives CANREGPNPEAFF.

This clonotype was seen ten or more times. V and J are TRBV7-2 and TRBJ2-3, with D tentatively TRBD2 (6 bases). The germline V gene has CDR1 SGHTA and CDR2 FQGNSA. This CDR3 contains 14 residues. Between the trimmed V and J ends, which lost 5 bases and 2 bases, there was a span of 11 bases. CDR3 DNA: TGTGCCAGCAGCCTTGGACTAACCACAGATACGCAGTATTTT. Residues: CASSLGLTTDTQYF.

This clonotype was counted many times. The genes are TRBV7-2 and TRBJ2-7; D possibly corresponds to TRBD1 (6 bases). V gave up 5 bases and J gave up 2 bases, with 16 bases separating them. This CDR3 spans 15 amino acids. The germline V gene has CDR1 SGHTA and CDR2 FQGNSA. CDR3 sequence (DNA): TGTGCCAGCAGCCACGAACAGGGACCTACCTACGAGCAGTACGTC. Its protein is CASSHEQGPTYEQYV.

The rearrangement joins TRBV20-1 to TRBJ2-1, with 7 bases aligning to TRBD2. The ends lost 5 bases at V and 0 bases at J; junction bases unmatched: 10. This CDR3 is 16 amino acids long. CDR1 is DFQATT and CDR2 is SNEGSKA in the germline V gene (reference sequence). The CDR3 here is CSAEGTTDFSYNEQFF. In DNA, the CDR3 is TGCAGTGCTGAGGGGACTACCGATTTCTCCTACAATGAGCAGTTCTTC.

The chain carries TRBV6-6 and TRBJ1-5; D is perhaps TRBD1 (5 bases). Trimming shortened V by 8 bases and J by 1 base, and 21 bases separated the two germline ends. The CDR3 runs to 17 residues. CDR1 and CDR2 (germline): MNHNY, SVGAGI (reference sequence). Here the CDR3 DNA reads TGTGCCAGCGGAGACGTGACAGACCGCTTGAGCAATCAGCCCCAGCATTTT. Translation gives CASGDVTDRLSNQPQHF.

V is TRBV7-8 and J is TRBJ1-1; possible D gene TRBD1, 5 bases. Per germline, CDR1 SGHVS and CDR2 FQNEAQ. Between the trimmed V and J ends, which lost 5 bases and 6 bases, there was a span of 10 bases. There are 12 residues in the CDR3. The CDR3 nucleotides are TGTGCCAGCAGCGGGGACGGGCCTGAAGCTTTCTTT. Protein product: CASSGDGPEAFF. Looking up the rest from reference TRBV7-8 and TRBJ1-1 gives the full variable domain: GAGVSQSPRYKVAKRGQDVALRCDPISGHVSLFWYQQALGQGPEFLTYFQNEAQLDKSGLPSDRFFAERPEGSVSTLKIQRTQQEDSAVYLCASSGDGPEAFFGQGTRLTVV.

This clonotype occurred many times. The junction departs from germline at one end; a sequencing error may be responsible. This chain links TRBV7-8 with TRBJ2-5; D uncertain. The germline V gene has CDR1 SGHVS and CDR2 FQNEAQ. CDR3 length: 15 residues. The CDR3 DNA follows: TGTGCCACCAGCCAATCCGGACCGCGCCAAGAGACCCAGTACTTC. Encoded protein: CATSQSGPRQETQYF.

This chain links TRBV6-6 with TRBJ1-5; no firm D call. The ends were cut back, 2 bases at V and 6 bases at J, with 11 bases in the middle. Germline V lookup: CDR1 MNHNY, CDR2 SVGAGI (reference sequence). This CDR3 comprises 14 residues. CDR3 nucleotide sequence: TGTGCCAGCAGTTACATCGATAGTGGTCAGCCCCAGCATTTT. Protein: CASSYIDSGQPQHF.

The genes are TRBV7-6 and TRBJ2-7; tentatively, D is TRBD1 (5 bases). Germline lookup yields CDR1 SGHVS and CDR2 FNYEAQ. The CDR3 runs 12 residues. V was trimmed by 5 bases and J by 5 bases, leaving 10 bases between them. The CDR3 protein is CASSLTGNEQYF. CDR3 bases: TGTGCCAGCAGCCTCACAGGAAACGAGCAGTACTTC.

The gene calls are TRBV7-6 and TRBJ2-5; D might be TRBD1 or TRBD2, each matching 5 bases. There are 16 residues in the CDR3. The V end was cut by 1 base, the J end by 4 bases, with 16 bases between. In germline, CDR1 is SGHVS, CDR2 FNYEAQ. DNA of the CDR3: TGTGCCAGCAGCTTAGGACGAGGGGATATAAGAGAGACCCAGTACTTC. This codes for CASSLGRGDIRETQYF.

A few counts support this clonotype. The V call is TRBV4-1, the J call TRBJ1-1; TRBD1 is a possible D gene (6 bases). From germline, CDR1 is MGHRA and CDR2 YSYEKL. Trimming removed 0 bases from V and 3 bases from J, with 17 bases in between. The CDR3 has 17 residues. CDR3 nucleotides: TGCGCCAGCAGCCAAGACCCAGGGGCTGGGGTGGACACTGAAGCTTTCTTT. Its protein is CASSQDPGAGVDTEAFF.

This clonotype appeared many times. The chain combines TRBV7-9 with TRBJ1-2; D call uncertain. CDR1 and CDR2 from the germline V gene are SEHNR and FQNEAQ (reference sequence). The CDR3 sequence is 13 residues long. V lost 4 bases, J lost 4 bases, and 10 bases lay in between. CDR3 sequence reads: CASSSPLTYGYTF. The CDR3, as DNA: TGTGCCAGCAGCTCTCCGCTGACCTATGGCTACACCTTC.

This clonotype was seen a handful of times. V is TRBV5-1 and J is TRBJ2-7; 8 nucleotides align to TRBD1. In germline, CDR1 is SGHRS, CDR2 YFSETQ. This CDR3 has 15 residues. Trimming at V came to 4 bases and at J to 3 bases, leaving 9 bases not matched to a gene. The CDR3 protein is CASSAWTGKNYEQYF. CDR3 sequence (DNA): TGCGCCAGCAGCGCATGGACAGGGAAAAACTACGAGCAGTACTTC.

In its sample, this clonotype was seen a few times. In nucleotides, the CDR3 is TGTGCCAGCAGCGTAGGGGGCAACACGAACACCGGGGAGCTGTTTTTT. Translating it yields CASSVGGNTNTGELFF. The rearrangement links TRBV9 to TRBJ2-2; D possibly corresponds to TRBD1 (5 bases). CDR1 is SGDLS, CDR2 YYNGEE, per germline. CDR3 length equals 16 residues. Trimming cost V 0 bases and J 0 bases, with 9 bases left between them.

The chain is built from TRBV12-3 or TRBV12-4 and TRBJ1-6; no reliable D call. V was shortened by 8 bases and J by 0 bases, with 11 bases between the two germline ends. The CDR3 contains 15 residues. The CDR3 DNA follows: TGTGCCAGCGTGGAACAGAGCTCCTATAATTCACCCCTCCACTTT. The encoded protein is CASVEQSSYNSPLHF.